One sample yielded the 14 T cell receptor beta chains listed below, sequenced in a study of blood T cell repertoires in COVID-19. The table came from immunoSEQ multiplex PCR; TCRdb's copy has only in-frame clones and leaves some out. The data contain about 300,000 clones, under 90% of them singletons. Material for sequencing was peripheral blood. These receptor sequences come from a young woman with COVID-19, enrolled during active disease.

About this clone itself: Other DNA sequences from this sample encode an identical CDR3 as well. The V and J genes are TRBV5-1 and TRBJ1-5, with TRBD1 matching 8 bases. J gave up 4 bases and V 2 bases, and 5 bases lay outside the gene matches. The CDR3 spans 15 residues. CDR1 and CDR2 from the germline V gene are SGHRS and YFSETQ. For the CDR3, the DNA is TGCGCCAGCAGCTTTGACGGACAGGGAAATCAGCCCCAGCATTTT. It yields the protein CASSFDGQGNQPQHF.

J is TRBJ1-2 and V is TRBV7-9, with D unresolved. Trimming shortened V by 5 bases and J by 7 bases, and 17 bases separated the two germline ends. From germline, CDR1 is SEHNR and CDR2 FQNEAQ (reference sequence). CDR3 length equals 14 residues. In DNA, the CDR3 is TGTGCCAGCAGCCCCGGGTCCTGGGTCGGTGGCTACACCTTC. Amino acids: CASSPGSWVGGYTF.

V usage is TRBV3-1 (or the pseudogene TRBV3-2) and J usage is TRBJ1-1; 9 bases map to TRBD1. The junction had 6 bases not matched to a gene; V was cut back by 2 bases and J by 5 bases. The CDR3 length is 15 residues. Germline values: CDR1 LGHDT, CDR2 YNNKEL (reference sequence). The DNA of the CDR3 is TGTGCCAGCAGCCAACTGACAGGGGGAAGAACTGAAGCTTTCTTT. This translates into CASSQLTGGRTEAFF.

The V call is TRBV3-1 (or the pseudogene TRBV3-2), the J call TRBJ2-2; TRBD1 might be the D (6 bases). CDR3 length: 15 residues. Trimming took 6 bases from V and 0 from J, leaving 11 bases between them. Germline lookup yields CDR1 LGHDT and CDR2 YNNKEL (reference sequence). CDR3 nucleotides: TGTGCCAGCAGACTACAGGGTCCGAACACCGGGGAGCTGTTTTTT. Translation gives CASRLQGPNTGELFF.

This chain joins TRBV7-9 and TRBJ2-1, with TRBD2 matching 8 bases. Germline CDR1 and CDR2: SEHNR and FQNEAQ (reference sequence). V gave up 4 bases and J gave up 4 bases; unmatched junction bases: 6. CDR3 size: 15 residues. The CDR3 protein is CASSSPGGPYNEQFF. CDR3 nucleotides: TGTGCCAGCAGCTCCCCGGGGGGGCCGTACAATGAGCAGTTCTTC.

The chain uses TRBV5-6 and TRBJ2-5; TRBD2 aligns across 11 bases. The CDR3 consists of 16 residues. V lost 6 bases, J lost 5 bases, and 12 bases stayed unmatched. CDR1 and CDR2 from the germline V gene are SGHDT and YYEEEE. CDR3 sequence reads: CASTRTSGGLSETQYF. The CDR3 bases are TGTGCCAGCACCAGAACTAGCGGGGGACTTAGTGAGACCCAGTACTTC.

This clone was counted ten times or more. This chain links TRBV9 with TRBJ1-6, with D possibly TRBD1 on 6 matching bases. CDR1 and CDR2 from the germline V gene are SGDLS and YYNGEE. This CDR3 is 15 amino acids long. Trimming took off 0 bases at V and 5 bases at J, with 9 bases between the two ends. The CDR3 region is CASSVGQDHNSPLHF. CDR3 nucleotides: TGTGCCAGCAGCGTAGGACAGGACCATAATTCACCCCTCCACTTT.

This clone has only one observation. The V gene is TRBV14, the J gene TRBJ1-2; possible D gene TRBD1, 5 bases. The V end was cut by 3 bases, the J end by 4 bases, with 9 bases between. This CDR3 spans 13 amino acids. Germline lookup yields CDR1 SGHDN and CDR2 FVKESK. The CDR3 DNA reads as TGTGCCAGCAGCCACCGGGACTCCTATGGCTACACCTTC. Residues: CASSHRDSYGYTF.

This rearrangement joins TRBV28 to TRBJ1-1; 7 bases line up with TRBD1. J gave up 4 bases and V 6 bases, and 11 bases lay outside the gene matches. Germline V gene sequence: CDR1 MDHEN, CDR2 SYDVKM. The CDR3 is made up of 15 amino acids. The CDR3 sequence is CASSYSRQGVTEAFF. CDR3 bases: TGTGCCAGCAGCTACAGCCGACAGGGCGTCACTGAAGCTTTCTTT.

The chain is built from TRBV12-2 and TRBJ2-7; the listed D gene, TRBD1, was not tested against the DNA. TRBV12-2 is tagged as a pseudogene. The CDR3 contains 14 residues. CDR3 DNA: TGTGCAAGTCGCCTAGGGGAACAGGTAGACGAGCAGTACGTC. This gives the protein CASRLGEQVDEQYV.

The chain is built from TRBV2 and TRBJ1-4, with D perhaps matching TRBD1 (6 bases). Trimming pared 5 bases from V and 8 bases from J, leaving 18 bases between. Per the germline V gene, CDR1 is SNHLY and CDR2 is FYNNEI. The CDR3 is 15 residues long. The CDR3 spells CASSRRGGHNEKLFF. The CDR3 DNA sequence: TGTGCCAGCAGTAGACGGGGGGGGCATAACGAAAAACTGTTTTTT.

This chain joins TRBV3-1 (or the pseudogene TRBV3-2) and TRBJ1-1; 10 nucleotides line up with TRBD1. The V segment lost 3 bases and the J segment 7 bases; nucleotides outside the gene matches: 8. Germline V gene lookup returns CDR1 LGHDT and CDR2 YNNKEL (reference sequence). This CDR3 region has 15 residues. The DNA for the CDR3 is TGTGCCAGCAGCCACAAACCGGGACAGGGGATTGAAGCTTTCTTT. This translates into CASSHKPGQGIEAFF.

The V and J genes are TRBV28 and TRBJ2-7, with a possible D match to TRBD2 (5 bases). CDR3 length equals 17 residues. From germline, CDR1 is MDHEN and CDR2 SYDVKM. V was clipped by 3 bases and J by 4 bases, with 22 bases between them. CDR3 DNA: TGTGCCAGCAGTTTCTCCAGCAACCCAGGACTGAAGTACGAGCAGTACTTC. Amino acid sequence: CASSFSSNPGLKYEQYF.

The J gene is TRBJ2-3, the V gene TRBV4-3; D remains ambiguous. V was trimmed by 0 bases and J by 7 bases, leaving 8 bases between them. The CDR3 is 13 residues long. The germline gives CDR1 LGHNA, CDR2 YSLEER. CDR3 DNA: TGCGCCAGCAGCCAAGATAGAGCGTATACGCAGTATTTT. Encoded protein: CASSQDRAYTQYF.